What follows is one T cell receptor (beta chain) and its context. Its antigen is unknown. Those patients picked for sequencing had displayed CD8+CD57+ cell expansion on flow cytometry. Every patient presented with severe acquired aplastic anemia. When blood sampling took place, the patients had received no therapy. The data belong to a study of CD8+CD57+ T cells in acquired aplastic anemia. As for the study in general: Mean DNA quantity obtained from sorted CD4+ and CD8+ cells was around 3.2 ug. Findings of the study overall: Found in both controls and patients were twenty-nine CD8+ CDR3 sequences.

Trimming took off 5 bases at V and 4 bases at J, with 18 bases between the two ends. CDR3 length: 15 amino acids. Germline lookup yields CDR1 SEHNR and CDR2 FQNEAQ (reference sequence). Using genomic DNA as the template, TCR beta VDJ and CDR3 profiling was carried out. TCRdb reanalysed the reads using MiXCR and keeps one entry per CDR3 protein. The sample holds 150,000 to 200,000 distinct CDR3 sequences, less than 50% seen once. This receptor was identified in a human donor with aplastic anemia. V gene TRBV7-9 combines with J gene TRBJ2-7; D not resolved. The specimen was sorted CD4+, CD8+, or CD8+CD57+ T cells (not recorded which) from PBMCs. CDR3 nucleotide sequence: TGTGCCAGCAGCCTATCAACTCTTGGGGAATACGAGCAGTACTTC. The encoded protein is CASSLSTLGEYEQYF.